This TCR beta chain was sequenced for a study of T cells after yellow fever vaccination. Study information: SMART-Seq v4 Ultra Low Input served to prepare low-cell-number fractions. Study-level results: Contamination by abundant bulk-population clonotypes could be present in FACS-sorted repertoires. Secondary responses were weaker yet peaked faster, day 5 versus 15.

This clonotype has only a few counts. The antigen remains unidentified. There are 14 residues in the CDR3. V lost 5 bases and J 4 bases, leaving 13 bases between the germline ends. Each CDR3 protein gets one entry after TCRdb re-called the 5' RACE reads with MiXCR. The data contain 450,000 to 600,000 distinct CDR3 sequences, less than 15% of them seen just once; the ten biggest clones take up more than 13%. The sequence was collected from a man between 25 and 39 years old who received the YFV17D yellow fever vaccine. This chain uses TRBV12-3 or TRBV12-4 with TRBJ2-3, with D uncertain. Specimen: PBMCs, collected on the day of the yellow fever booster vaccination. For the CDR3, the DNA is TGTGCCAGCAGTCTAGAAGGCGCCGCAGATACGCAGTATTTT. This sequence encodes CASSLEGAADTQYF.